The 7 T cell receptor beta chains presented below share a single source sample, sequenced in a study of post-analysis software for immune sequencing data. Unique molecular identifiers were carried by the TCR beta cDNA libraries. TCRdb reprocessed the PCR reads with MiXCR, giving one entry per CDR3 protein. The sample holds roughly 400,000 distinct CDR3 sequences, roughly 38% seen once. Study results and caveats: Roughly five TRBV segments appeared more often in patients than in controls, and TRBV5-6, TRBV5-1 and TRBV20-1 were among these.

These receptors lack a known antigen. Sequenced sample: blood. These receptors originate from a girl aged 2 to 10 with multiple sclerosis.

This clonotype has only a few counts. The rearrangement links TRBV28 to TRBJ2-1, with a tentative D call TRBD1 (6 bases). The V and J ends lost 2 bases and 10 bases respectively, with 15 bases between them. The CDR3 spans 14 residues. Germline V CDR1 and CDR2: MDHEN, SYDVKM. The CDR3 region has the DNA TGTGCCAGCAGTTTACCGACAGGCCAATGGGAGCAGTTCTTC. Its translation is CASSLPTGQWEQFF.

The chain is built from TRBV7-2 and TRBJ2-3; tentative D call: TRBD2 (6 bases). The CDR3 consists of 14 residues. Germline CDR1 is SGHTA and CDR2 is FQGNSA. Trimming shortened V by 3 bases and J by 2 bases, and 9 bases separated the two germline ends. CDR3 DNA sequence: TGTGCCAGCAGCTTCGGGACTTACACAGATACGCAGTATTTT. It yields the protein CASSFGTYTDTQYF.

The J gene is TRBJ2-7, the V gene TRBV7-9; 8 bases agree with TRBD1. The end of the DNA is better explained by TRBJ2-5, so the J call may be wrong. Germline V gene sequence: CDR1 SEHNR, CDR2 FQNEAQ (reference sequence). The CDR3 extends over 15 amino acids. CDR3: CASSLATGVRETQYF. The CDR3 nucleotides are TGTGCCAGCAGCTTAGCGACAGGGGTACGGGAGACCCAGTACTTC.

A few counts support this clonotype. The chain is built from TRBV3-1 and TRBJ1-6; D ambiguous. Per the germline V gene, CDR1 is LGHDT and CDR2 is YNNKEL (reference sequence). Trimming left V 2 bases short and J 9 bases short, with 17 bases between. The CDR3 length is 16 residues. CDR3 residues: CASSQSPPGVTSPLHF. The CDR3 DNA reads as TGTGCCAGCAGCCAATCGCCTCCAGGTGTGACTTCACCCCTCCACTTT.

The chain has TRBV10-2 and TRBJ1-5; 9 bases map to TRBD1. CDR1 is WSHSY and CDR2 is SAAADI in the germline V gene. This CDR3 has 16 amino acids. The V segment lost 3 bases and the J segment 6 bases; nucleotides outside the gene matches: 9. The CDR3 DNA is TGCGCCAGCAGTGATTTCCCGGGACAGGGAGGTCAGCCCCAGCATTTT. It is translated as CASSDFPGQGGQPQHF.

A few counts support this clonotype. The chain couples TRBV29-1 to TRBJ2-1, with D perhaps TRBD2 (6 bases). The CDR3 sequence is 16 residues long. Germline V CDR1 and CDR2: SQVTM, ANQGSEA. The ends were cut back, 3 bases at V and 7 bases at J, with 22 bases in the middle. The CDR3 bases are TGCAGCGTTGATGGGGTTCTGGAGGGTTCAGGAAATGAGCAGTTCTTC. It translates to CSVDGVLEGSGNEQFF.

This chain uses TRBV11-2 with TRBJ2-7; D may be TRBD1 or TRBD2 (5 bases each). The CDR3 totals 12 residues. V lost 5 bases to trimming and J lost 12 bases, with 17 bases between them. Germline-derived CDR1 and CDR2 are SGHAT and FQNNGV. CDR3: CASSVSGTTPYF. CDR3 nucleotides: TGTGCCAGCAGCGTTTCCGGGACCACCCCGTACTTC. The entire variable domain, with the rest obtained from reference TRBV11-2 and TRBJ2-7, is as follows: EAGVAQSPRYKIIEKRQSVAFWCNPISGHATLYWYQQILGQGPKLLIQFQNNGVVDDSQLPKDRFSAERLKGVDSTLKIQPAKLEDSAVYLCASSVSGTTPYFGPGTRLTVT.